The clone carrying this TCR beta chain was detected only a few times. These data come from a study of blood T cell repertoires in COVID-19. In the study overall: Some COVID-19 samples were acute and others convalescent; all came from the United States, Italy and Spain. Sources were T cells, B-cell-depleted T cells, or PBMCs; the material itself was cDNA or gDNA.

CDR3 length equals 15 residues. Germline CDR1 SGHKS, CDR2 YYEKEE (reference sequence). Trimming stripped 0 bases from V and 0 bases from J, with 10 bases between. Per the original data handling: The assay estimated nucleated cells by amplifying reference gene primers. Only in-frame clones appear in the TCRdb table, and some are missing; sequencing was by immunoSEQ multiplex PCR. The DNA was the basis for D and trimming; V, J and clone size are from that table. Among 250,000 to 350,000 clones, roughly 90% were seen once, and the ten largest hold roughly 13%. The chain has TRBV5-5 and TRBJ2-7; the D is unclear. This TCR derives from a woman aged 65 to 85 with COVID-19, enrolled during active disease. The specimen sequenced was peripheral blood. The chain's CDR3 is CASSLDPWSSYEQYF. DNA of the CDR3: TGTGCCAGCAGCTTGGACCCTTGGAGCTCCTACGAGCAGTACTTC.